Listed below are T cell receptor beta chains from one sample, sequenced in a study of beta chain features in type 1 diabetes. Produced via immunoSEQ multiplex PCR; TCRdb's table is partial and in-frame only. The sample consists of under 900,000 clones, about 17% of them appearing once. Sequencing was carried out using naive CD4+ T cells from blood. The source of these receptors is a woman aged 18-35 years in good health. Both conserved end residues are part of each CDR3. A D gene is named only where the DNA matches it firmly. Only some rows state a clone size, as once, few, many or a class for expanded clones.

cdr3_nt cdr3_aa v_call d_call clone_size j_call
TGCAGCGTTGGCCAGGGAACCACTGAAGCTTTCTTT CSVGQGTTEAFF TRBV29-1 NA NA TRBJ1-1
TGCGCCAGCAGCTTGGGGACAGGGCGTCTGGTCAATCAGCCCCAGCATTTT CASSLGTGRLVNQPQHF TRBV5-1 TRBD1 few TRBJ1-5
TGTGCCAGCCGTGGCGGGAGTGACGCCGGGGAGCTGTTTTTT CASRGGSDAGELFF TRBV28 TRBD2 few TRBJ2-2
TGTGCCAGCAGCGACATCATCGATGGCTACACCTTC CASSDIIDGYTF TRBV7-9 NA few TRBJ1-2
TGTGCCATCAGTGAGTCGAATGGGGCTAGCGGGAGCTTCCAGCAAGAGACCCAGTACTTC CAISESNGASGSFQQETQYF TRBV10-3 TRBD2 NA TRBJ2-5
TGTGCCAGCTCACCGTCACTAGCGGGATCAGTCAATGAGCAGTTCTTC CASSPSLAGSVNEQFF TRBV18 TRBD2 NA TRBJ2-1
TGCGCCAGCAGCGGGGCCGGGGACACTGAAGCTTTCTTT CASSGAGDTEAFF TRBV5-1 NA NA TRBJ1-1
TGCAGCGTTGGGGAGGCGATGACAACTAATGAAAAACTGTTTTTT CSVGEAMTTNEKLFF TRBV29-1 NA NA TRBJ1-4
TGTGCCAGCAGCTTAAGTACCGCCTCCTACGAGCAGTACTTC CASSLSTASYEQYF TRBV7-2 NA few TRBJ2-7
TGCAGCGTTGAAGGGAGTTCAAGCACAGATACGCAGTATTTT CSVEGSSSTDTQYF TRBV29-1 NA few TRBJ2-3
TGTGCCAGCTCACAAAACACGAACACTGAAGCTTTCTTT CASSQNTNTEAFF TRBV18 NA few TRBJ1-1
TGTGCCAGCAGCTCGGAAGGTTCCGCCGGGAGGAGAAAGACCCAGTACTTC CASSSEGSAGRRKTQYF TRBV7-2 TRBD2 few TRBJ2-5
TGCGCCAGCTCACGGGACAGGGGCCACCTAGGCTATGGCTACACCTTC CASSRDRGHLGYGYTF TRBV5-1 TRBD1 few TRBJ1-2
TGTGCCAGCTCCGCAACAGGGATGAGCAATCAGCCCCAGCATTTT CASSATGMSNQPQHF TRBV18 NA once TRBJ1-5
TGTGCCAGCAGTTCGGACAGGGAGGTGGCTGAAGCTTTCTTT CASSSDREVAEAFF TRBV28 TRBD1 NA TRBJ1-1
TGCAGCGTTGTAGACCCAAGACTTGAAAAACTGTTTTTT CSVVDPRLEKLFF TRBV29-1 NA NA TRBJ1-4
TGTGCCAGCTCACCGAGTGTTCCAAGCAATCAGCCCCAGCATTTT CASSPSVPSNQPQHF TRBV18 NA NA TRBJ1-5
TGTGCCAGCAGCTTACTAGACGCGGGACCCACAGATACGCAGTATTTT CASSLLDAGPTDTQYF TRBV7-9 NA NA TRBJ2-3
TGTGCCAGCTCATCTACTAGCGGGAGGTCTTTTGAGCAGTTCTTC CASSSTSGRSFEQFF TRBV18 TRBD2 NA TRBJ2-1
TGTGCCAGCAGACCCTCGGCCAGCGTGGGAGAGACCCAGTACTTC CASRPSASVGETQYF TRBV6-1 NA NA TRBJ2-5
TGCAGCGTCCTCCCTATGGAGGGATACGAGCAGTACTTC CSVLPMEGYEQYF TRBV29-1 NA once TRBJ2-7
TGTGCCAGCTCATCGGGAGTCTCTGGAAACACCATATATTTT CASSSGVSGNTIYF TRBV18 NA NA TRBJ1-3
TGTGCCAGCTCACCACAGGACACCCCCTTAAGCGAGCAGTACTTC CASSPQDTPLSEQYF TRBV18 NA NA TRBJ2-7
TGCGCCAGCAGCCAACCCCTCGCCTGGACTAGCGGGAGGGCAGCAGATACGCAGTATTTT CASSQPLAWTSGRAADTQYF TRBV4-3 TRBD2 NA TRBJ2-3
TGCGCCAGCAGCCCAGGGGGCCGAGAGACCCAGTACTTC CASSPGGRETQYF TRBV4-3 TRBD1 NA TRBJ2-5
TGCGCCAGCAGCTTGCCCTCAGGGGGCGTCCCCCAAGAGACCCAGTACTTC CASSLPSGGVPQETQYF TRBV5-1 TRBD1 NA TRBJ2-5
TGTGCCAGCAGGCTGAACCAGAACACTGAAGCTTTCTTT CASRLNQNTEAFF TRBV2 NA NA TRBJ1-1
TGTGCCAGCAAGGCGGGAGGGCCATACAATGAGCAGTTCTTC CASKAGGPYNEQFF TRBV6-5 TRBD2 NA TRBJ2-1
TGTGCCAGCGGAAGCTACAATGAGCAGTTCTTC CASGSYNEQFF TRBV28 NA few TRBJ2-1
TGTGCCAGTGTCTCGATAGCGGGAATCTACAATGAGCAGTTCTTC CASVSIAGIYNEQFF TRBV11-2 TRBD2 few TRBJ2-1
TGCGCCAGCGGGTCCCGCGGCACAGATACGCAGTATTTT CASGSRGTDTQYF TRBV5-1 NA NA TRBJ2-3
TGTGCCAGCGCTAAGGGACGCAATCAGCCCCAGCATTTT CASAKGRNQPQHF TRBV18 NA few TRBJ1-5
TGTGCCAGCAGCAAATTGAGGGAGGGAGATACGCAGTATTTT CASSKLREGDTQYF TRBV21-1 NA few TRBJ2-3
TGCAGCGCCGACAGGGCAAGCCAAGAGACCCAGTACTTC CSADRASQETQYF TRBV29-1 TRBD1 NA TRBJ2-5
TGTGCCAGCTCAGCGGACAGGGGACAGCCCCAGCATTTT CASSADRGQPQHF TRBV18 TRBD1 NA TRBJ1-5
TGTGCCAGCAGCCAACGTCCGACTCAGTTCTTC CASSQRPTQFF TRBV14 NA many TRBJ2-1
TGTGCCAGCAGTACGACAGGCGTGGTCACTGAAGCTTTCTTT CASSTTGVVTEAFF TRBV6-5 NA NA TRBJ1-1
TGTGCCAGCAGGCGCTCGACAGGGGAAGAGACCCAGTACTTC CASRRSTGEETQYF TRBV6-5 TRBD1 NA TRBJ2-5
TGTGCCAGCAGCTCAAGGACTACCTACGAGCAGTACTTC CASSSRTTYEQYF TRBV11-1 NA many TRBJ2-7
TGTGCCAGCAGGGATGCGGCACCGAGGCAGCCCCAGCATTTT CASRDAAPRQPQHF TRBV28 NA NA TRBJ1-5
TGTGCCAGCAGCCAAGACAGGGGTGCCTACAATGAGCAGTTCTTC CASSQDRGAYNEQFF TRBV7-3 TRBD1 NA TRBJ2-1
TGTGCCAGCCGGGCCTCAGGTAGCAATCAGCCCCAGCATTTT CASRASGSNQPQHF TRBV28 NA few TRBJ1-5
TGTGCCAGCACCGCGCAGGCCAAACGATACGAGCAGTACTTC CASTAQAKRYEQYF TRBV28 NA NA TRBJ2-7
TGTGCCAGCAGCCGGACGGCTACAGCGATTTGGGAAAAACTGTTTTTT CASSRTATAIWEKLFF TRBV7-2 NA NA TRBJ1-4
TGTGCCAGCTCACCTCTGACAGGCGCCTCCTACGAGCAGTACTTC CASSPLTGASYEQYF TRBV18 NA NA TRBJ2-7
TGTGCCAGCTCACCACAGGAGGCCTTCACAGATACGCAGTATTTT CASSPQEAFTDTQYF TRBV18 NA NA TRBJ2-3
TGTGCCAGCAGCTCAACGACCGGACTACCCTACAATGAGCAGTTCTTC CASSSTTGLPYNEQFF TRBV5-6 NA NA TRBJ2-1
TGTGCCAGCAGAAAAAAGCAGGGTGCTGGCACCGGGGAGCTGTTTTTT CASRKKQGAGTGELFF TRBV11-2 NA NA TRBJ2-2
TGTGCCAGCAGGAGGTCGGTTGATACGCAGTATTTT CASRRSVDTQYF TRBV5-8 NA few TRBJ2-3
TGTGCCAGCAGCACCCTAGCGATTGCCTACAATGAGCAGTTCTTC CASSTLAIAYNEQFF TRBV7-2 NA few TRBJ2-1
TGCAGTGCTAGTACTAGCGATACGCAGTATTTT CSASTSDTQYF TRBV20-1 NA NA TRBJ2-3
TGTGCCAGCAGCTTGGGACTCTACAATGAGCAGTTCTTC CASSLGLYNEQFF TRBV11-3 NA NA TRBJ2-1
TGTGCCAATAGCGGGCCCCCACCTTACAATGAGCAGTTCTTC CANSGPPPYNEQFF TRBV5-4 TRBD2 few TRBJ2-1
TGTGCCAGCAGCGTAGGAGGGCAGGGCAACTCTGGAAACACCATATATTTT CASSVGGQGNSGNTIYF TRBV9 NA few TRBJ1-3
TGTGCCAGCAGCCAAGGGACTAGCGGGTTCTACGAGCAGTACTTC CASSQGTSGFYEQYF TRBV4-2 TRBD2 NA TRBJ2-7
TGTGCCAGCGGACCCGGGACTAATACGCAGTATTTT CASGPGTNTQYF TRBV28 TRBD2 few TRBJ2-3
TGTGCCAGCAGTTTAGGACTAGCGGGAGTATGGCAGTTCTTC CASSLGLAGVWQFF TRBV28 TRBD2 few TRBJ2-1
TGTGCCAGCAGCTCGGGGGGCAACTATGGCTACACCTTC CASSSGGNYGYTF TRBV5-4 NA NA TRBJ1-2